Below, 31 T cell receptor beta chains from the same sample are listed, as sequenced in a study of cytomegalovirus exposure and HLA in healthy donors (dated by TCRdb to about 2017). Library generation was performed with the immunoSEQ multiplex PCR assay. The multiplex PCR relied on a mix of 60 forward primers for TCR Vbeta segments and 13 reverse primers for TCR Jbeta segments. TCRdb obtained this table from immuneACCESS and retained in-frame rearrangements with V and J assigned. These tables miss some clones; where compared with another copy, unresolved V genes account for less than half of the shortfall, and the remainder is unexplained. The sample table contains 150,000 to 200,000 clones; only one count was recorded for roughly 71% of them. About 3% of the sample is in the top ten clones. Sequencing used PBMCs. Receptors were obtained from a woman between 45 and 65 years old in good health and CMV-seropositive.

The rearrangement links TRBV9 to TRBJ1-1, with 8 nucleotides matching TRBD1. CDR1 is SGDLS, CDR2 YYNGEE, per germline. Trimming at V came to 3 bases and at J to 4 bases, leaving 11 bases not matched to a gene. There are 16 residues in the CDR3. The CDR3 protein is CASSANPRQGTTEAFF. The CDR3 DNA reads as TGTGCCAGCAGCGCCAATCCCAGACAGGGGACCACTGAAGCTTTCTTT.

The V gene is TRBV7-9, the J gene TRBJ2-2; possibly TRBD1 for D (6 bases). The CDR3 loop spans 18 amino acids. CDR1 is SEHNR and CDR2 is FQNEAQ in the germline V gene (reference sequence). Between the trimmed V and J ends, which lost 6 bases and 1 base, there was a span of 21 bases. In DNA form, the CDR3 reads TGTGCCAGCAGTGGCAGGGGAGAAGGAGCGGAGAACACCGGGGAGCTGTTTTTT. This gives the protein CASSGRGEGAENTGELFF.

The chain is built from TRBV27 and TRBJ2-1, with 11 positions matching TRBD2. Germline V lookup: CDR1 MNHEY, CDR2 SMNVEV (reference sequence). V was pared by 2 bases and J by 0 bases, with 12 bases of the junction left unmatched. This CDR3 spans 20 amino acids. The CDR3 sequence: CASSLRRLAGRIYSYNEQFF. DNA for the CDR3: TGTGCCAGCAGTTTACGTAGACTAGCGGGGAGAATTTACTCCTACAATGAGCAGTTCTTC.

The J gene is TRBJ2-7, the V gene TRBV19; D not resolved. The CDR3 extends over 16 amino acids. V was shortened by 3 bases and J by 0 bases, with 15 bases between the two germline ends. Germline CDR1 and CDR2: LNHDA and SQIVND (reference sequence). The CDR3 loop reads CASSIIGGPDSYEQYF. The CDR3, as DNA: TGTGCCAGTAGTATTATAGGCGGCCCAGACTCCTACGAGCAGTACTTC.

The CDR3 region has the DNA TGTGCCAGCAGTTTAGAGTCAGCGACCTACAATGAGCAGTTCTTC. Translation gives CASSLESATYNEQFF. V usage is TRBV27 and J usage is TRBJ2-1; D ambiguous. V lost 2 bases to trimming and J lost 2 bases, with 10 bases between them. The CDR3 covers 15 residues. The germline V gene encodes CDR1 MNHEY and CDR2 SMNVEV (reference sequence).

The V and J genes are TRBV29-1 and TRBJ2-5; TRBD2 might be the D (5 bases). Germline CDR1 is SQVTM and CDR2 is ANQGSEA. The CDR3 is 11 residues long. The V end was cut by 5 bases, the J end by 4 bases, with 8 bases between. CDR3 bases: TGCAGCGTTCTTGGAGGAGAGACCCAGTACTTC. Protein: CSVLGGETQYF.

The chain is built from TRBV2 and TRBJ2-3, with D perhaps TRBD1 (5 bases). V lost 1 base and J 4 bases, leaving 6 bases between the germline ends. The V gene's germline CDR1 is SNHLY and CDR2 FYNNEI. The CDR3 is made up of 13 amino acids. CDR3: CASSEGQSDTQYF. The DNA for the CDR3 is TGTGCCAGCAGTGAAGGACAGTCAGATACGCAGTATTTT. The full variable domain, completed using reference TRBV2 and TRBJ2-3, is EPEVTQTPSHQVTQMGQEVILRCVPISNHLYFYWYRQILGQKVEFLVSFYNNEISEKSEIFDDQFSVERPDGSNFTLKIRSTKLEDSAMYFCASSEGQSDTQYFGPGTRLTVL.

The gene calls are TRBV29-1 and TRBJ1-1, with 12 bases lining up with TRBD1. J lost 5 bases, V lost 6 bases, and 13 bases had no gene match. Germline assignment: CDR1 SQVTM and CDR2 ANQGSEA. This CDR3 comprises 16 residues. This CDR3 reads CSVVSRDRGRETEAFF. The CDR3 DNA is TGCAGCGTCGTAAGCCGGGACAGGGGGCGAGAAACTGAAGCTTTCTTT. Based on the CDR3 plus reference TRBV29-1 and TRBJ1-1, the full variable domain is SAVISQKPSRDICQRGTSLTIQCQVDSQVTMMFWYRQQPGQSLTLIATANQGSEATYESGFVIDKFPISRPNLTFSTLTVSNMSPEDSSIYLCSVVSRDRGRETEAFFGQGTRLTVV.

The chain uses TRBV7-9 and TRBJ2-1; 9 bases agree with TRBD2. The J segment lost 5 bases and the V segment lost 6 bases, leaving 8 bases of the junction unmatched. Per germline, CDR1 SEHNR and CDR2 FQNEAQ (reference sequence). This CDR3 spans 15 amino acids. The DNA of the CDR3 is TGTGCCAGCAGACCGGCTGGCGGGGGGGACAATGAGCAGTTCTTC. Protein product: CASRPAGGGDNEQFF.

This chain joins TRBV5-8 and TRBJ1-1; TRBD1 matches 7 bases. This CDR3 region has 13 residues. The germline V gene has CDR1 SGHTS and CDR2 YDEGEE. V lost 2 bases, J lost 4 bases, and 2 bases stayed unmatched. CDR3 amino acids: CASSLQGLTEAFF. The CDR3 DNA sequence: TGTGCCAGCAGCTTACAGGGGCTCACTGAAGCTTTCTTT.

This clone was seen once. V usage is TRBV6-1 and J usage is TRBJ1-2, with 9 bases identical to TRBD1. The CDR3 length is 13 residues. Per the germline V gene, CDR1 is MNHNS and CDR2 is SASEGT. Trimming removed 0 bases from V and 9 bases from J; junction bases left unmatched: 2. This chain's CDR3 is CASSEAGQGRYTF. CDR3 coding DNA: TGTGCCAGCAGTGAAGCGGGACAGGGTCGCTACACCTTC.

A note on this clone: This sample includes further DNA sequences coding for the same CDR3. The chain carries TRBV2 and TRBJ1-1; D is ambiguous. Germline V lookup: CDR1 SNHLY, CDR2 FYNNEI. The V end lost 6 bases, the J end lost 3 bases, and 5 bases lay between the germline ends. The length of the CDR3 is 11 residues. The CDR3 spells CASSGDTEAFF. The CDR3 bases are TGTGCCAGCAGCGGGGACACTGAAGCTTTCTTT.

This clone was seen only once. The chain links TRBV27 to TRBJ1-1; D not resolved. Per germline, CDR1 MNHEY and CDR2 SMNVEV (reference sequence). The CDR3 consists of 13 residues. Trimming pared 6 bases from V and 4 bases from J, leaving 12 bases between. The CDR3 here is CASRAERPTEAFF. CDR3 sequence (DNA): TGTGCCAGCAGGGCGGAGAGGCCCACTGAAGCTTTCTTT.

As for this clone: One end of the junction fails to match germline, which may point to a read error. V and J are TRBV18 and TRBJ1-1, with unresolved D. CDR3 length: 14 amino acids. The germline V gene encodes CDR1 KGHSH and CDR2 LQKENI. The DNA for the CDR3 is TGTGCCGGCTCTCTTGAGATTGAAAACACTGAAGCTTTCTTT. Translation: CAGSLEIENTEAFF.

The genes are TRBV5-1 and TRBJ2-1, with D possibly TRBD2 on 5 matching bases. V lost 2 bases, J lost 8 bases, and 17 bases lay in between. The germline gives CDR1 SGHRS, CDR2 YFSETQ. The CDR3 consists of 15 residues. CDR3 bases: TGCGCCAGCAGCTTCATTCTAGCCTTTAGGGATGAGCAGTTCTTC. Translation: CASSFILAFRDEQFF.

V usage is TRBV5-1 and J usage is TRBJ1-1; 7 nucleotides agree with TRBD1. In germline, CDR1 is SGHRS, CDR2 YFSETQ. With V trimmed by 5 bases and J by 7 bases, 11 bases remained unmatched. The CDR3 has 14 amino acids. The CDR3 protein is CASSLFGTAVEAFF. CDR3 coding DNA: TGCGCCAGCAGTCTTTTCGGGACAGCGGTTGAAGCTTTCTTT.

The rearrangement links TRBV13 to TRBJ2-7; perhaps TRBD2 as D (7 bases). This CDR3 is built from 17 residues. Germline loops: CDR1 PRHDT, CDR2 FYEKMQ (reference sequence). V lost 5 bases to trimming and J lost 2 bases, with 22 bases between them. As DNA, the CDR3 is TGTGCCAGCAGCAGTATACCGGGGGGCGCGATGGCCTACGAGCAGTACTTC. It yields the protein CASSSIPGGAMAYEQYF. The full variable domain, its missing parts supplied by reference TRBV13 and TRBJ2-7, is AAGVIQSPRHLIKEKRETATLKCYPIPRHDTVYWYQQGPGQDPQFLISFYEKMQSDKGSIPDRFSAQQFSDYHSELNMSSLELGDSALYFCASSSIPGGAMAYEQYFGPGTRLTVT.

The gene calls are TRBV5-4 and TRBJ1-1; unclear D gene. From germline, CDR1 is SGHNT and CDR2 YYREEE (reference sequence). CDR3 length equals 14 residues. Trimming removed 2 bases from V and 0 bases from J, with 8 bases in between. The CDR3 is CASSLQTLNTEAFF. The CDR3 DNA reads TGTGCCAGCAGCTTACAGACCCTGAACACTGAAGCTTTCTTT.

This clone came up a few times. The V and J genes are TRBV27 and TRBJ1-1; D might be TRBD1 (5 bases). The CDR3 contains 14 residues. The V end lost 1 base, the J end lost 3 bases, and 9 bases lay between the germline ends. The germline gives CDR1 MNHEY, CDR2 SMNVEV (reference sequence). CDR3: CASSLWGRDTEAFF. CDR3 in DNA: TGTGCCAGCAGTTTATGGGGCAGGGACACTGAAGCTTTCTTT.

This clone was observed a few times. V usage is TRBV13 and J usage is TRBJ2-2; 7 nucleotides align to TRBD1. The CDR3 consists of 15 residues. V shed 4 bases, J shed 6 bases, and the junction held 8 bases outside the gene matches. The germline V gene encodes CDR1 PRHDT and CDR2 FYEKMQ (reference sequence). CDR3 amino acids: CASSSDRDEAGELFF. In DNA, the CDR3 is TGTGCCAGCAGCTCAGACAGGGATGAGGCCGGGGAGCTGTTTTTT.

The CDR3 region is CASSSRQGSQPQHF. The DNA for the CDR3 is TGTGCCAGCAGTTCCCGACAGGGGAGTCAGCCCCAGCATTTT. The chain links TRBV27 to TRBJ1-5, with TRBD1 identical over 8 bases. CDR1 is MNHEY, CDR2 SMNVEV, per germline (reference sequence). The CDR3 loop spans 14 amino acids. The J segment lost 6 bases and the V segment lost 4 bases, leaving 5 bases of the junction unmatched.

The chain couples TRBV2 to TRBJ2-7; 7 nucleotides match TRBD1. Germline lookup yields CDR1 SNHLY and CDR2 FYNNEI. J lost 3 bases, V lost 5 bases, and 4 bases had no gene match. The CDR3 runs to 13 residues. The DNA of the CDR3 is TGTGCCAGCAGTCAGGGACAGCTCTACGAGCAGTACTTC. Translated, it gives CASSQGQLYEQYF.

This chain connects TRBV6-5 to TRBJ2-7; D is possibly TRBD1 (6 bases). Germline CDR1 reads MNHEY; CDR2 reads SVGAGI. The germline V and J ends were trimmed by 6 bases and 4 bases, with 7 bases remaining between them. The CDR3 runs 11 residues. The CDR3 nucleotides read TGTGCCAGCAGAAGGGGGTACGAGCAGTACTTC. It is translated as CASRRGYEQYF.

This chain links TRBV10-2 with TRBJ1-5, with TRBD1 identical over 11 bases. J was trimmed by 6 bases and V by 7 bases; bases with no gene match: 8. The CDR3 is 15 residues long. Germline CDR1 WSHSY, CDR2 SAAADI. CDR3 bases: TGCGCCAGCAACGCCGGGACAGGGGGGGGTCAGCCCCAGCATTTT. It is translated as CASNAGTGGGQPQHF.

This rearrangement joins TRBV6-1 to TRBJ1-4; D possibly corresponds to TRBD1 (5 bases). Trimming pared 3 bases from V and 2 bases from J, leaving 13 bases between. The CDR3 spans 16 residues. Germline-derived CDR1 and CDR2 are MNHNS and SASEGT. The CDR3 DNA is TGTGCCAGCAGTGACCAGGGTTTACGTACTAATGAAAAACTGTTTTTT. Translated, it gives CASSDQGLRTNEKLFF.

As regards this clone: The sample carries other DNA sequences with the same CDR3. The chain employs TRBV6-1 and TRBJ2-2; TRBD2 aligns across 7 bases. The V segment lost 2 bases and the J segment 6 bases; nucleotides outside the gene matches: 3. Per germline, CDR1 MNHNS and CDR2 SASEGT. The CDR3 totals 14 residues. The CDR3 DNA reads as TGTGCCAGCAGTGAAAGACTAGCTGCCGGGGAGCTGTTTTTT. It encodes CASSERLAAGELFF.

With respect to this clone: The junction does not match germline at one end; this may be a read error. The chain couples TRBV5-6 to TRBJ1-2, with a tentative D call TRBD1 (6 bases). The germline V gene encodes CDR1 SGHDT and CDR2 YYEEEE. The CDR3 extends over 15 amino acids. The CDR3 region is CASSSSRTDLYGYPF. Written as DNA, the CDR3 is TGTGCCAGCAGCTCCTCGCGGACAGATCTATATGGCTACCCCTTC.

The chain combines TRBV29-1 with TRBJ2-5; D uncertain. The length of the CDR3 is 13 residues. Trimming took 6 bases from V and 2 from J, leaving 13 bases between them. Germline CDR1 reads SQVTM; CDR2 reads ANQGSEA. The CDR3 loop reads CSVRITAQETQYF. In DNA form, the CDR3 reads TGCAGCGTGCGAATAACAGCTCAAGAGACCCAGTACTTC.

The J gene is TRBJ1-3, the V gene TRBV5-1, with D perhaps matching TRBD1 (6 bases). Per the germline V gene, CDR1 is SGHRS and CDR2 is YFSETQ. This CDR3 comprises 15 residues. V was clipped by 7 bases and J by 2 bases, with 16 bases between them. The CDR3 is CASSPTGQTGNTIYF. CDR3 nucleotides: TGCGCCAGCTCCCCGACAGGTCAAACTGGAAACACCATATATTTT.

This clone was recorded once. This chain links TRBV6-6 with TRBJ1-2; D is possibly TRBD1 (5 bases). Looked up from germline, CDR1 is MNHNY and CDR2 is SVGAGI (reference sequence). The CDR3 spans 15 residues. Trimming left V 0 bases short and J 9 bases short, with 17 bases between. The CDR3 region has the DNA TGTGCCAGCAGTTACTCGCGGGACGGAGGAGACAGCTACACCTTC. This codes for CASSYSRDGGDSYTF.

V usage is TRBV29-1 and J usage is TRBJ1-1; no clear D gene. In germline, CDR1 is SQVTM, CDR2 ANQGSEA. Between the trimmed V and J ends, which lost 6 bases and 3 bases, there was a span of 14 bases. The CDR3 has 13 residues. The CDR3 DNA sequence: TGCAGCGTGACCAGGAGGATGGACACTGAAGCTTTCTTT. Its translation is CSVTRRMDTEAFF.